The 18 T cell receptor beta chains below all came from one sample that was sequenced in a study of shared clonotypes between healthy human individuals. Assay: immunoSEQ multiplex PCR; the TCRdb copy retains only in-frame clones and omits some. The table shows millions of clones, with more than 85% occurring only once. Sequencing was done on a sample of naive CD4+ T cells from PBMCs. Subset reported: CD45RA+ positively selected. These receptors were taken from a man aged 18 to 30 in good health. Some clones in this sample may be carry-over from other donors' samples.

V gene TRBV2 combines with J gene TRBJ1-5, with a weak D call TRBD1 (5 bases). Looked up from germline, CDR1 is SNHLY and CDR2 is FYNNEI. The CDR3 spans 15 residues. V was trimmed by 4 bases and J by 2 bases, leaving 12 bases between them. CDR3 in amino acids: CASSGWGSGNQPQHF. In DNA form, the CDR3 reads TGTGCCAGCAGTGGGTGGGGGTCGGGCAATCAGCCCCAGCATTTT.

The chain joins TRBV9 to TRBJ2-2, with D maybe TRBD1 (6 bases). Looked up from germline, CDR1 is SGDLS and CDR2 is YYNGEE. Trimming removed 0 bases at V and 8 bases at J, with 11 bases between. This CDR3 comprises 14 residues. CDR3 region: CASSVATGTGELFF. The CDR3 nucleotides read TGTGCCAGCAGCGTAGCTACGGGGACAGGGGAGCTGTTTTTT.

This clone was seen only once. The chain is built from TRBV11-1 and TRBJ2-5; TRBD1 or TRBD2 may be the D gene (5 bases each). With 5 bases removed from V and 2 bases from J, the gap between germline ends came to 12 bases. From germline, CDR1 is SGHAT and CDR2 FQDESV (reference sequence). The CDR3 loop spans 14 amino acids. CDR3 DNA sequence: TGTGCCAGCAGCGCCCAATGGGGGCAAGAGACCCAGTACTTC. This translates into CASSAQWGQETQYF.

The V and J genes are TRBV27 and TRBJ2-1; 9 bases are a match to TRBD2. With V trimmed by 6 bases and J by 7 bases, 16 bases remained unmatched. Germline V lookup: CDR1 MNHEY, CDR2 SMNVEV (reference sequence). There are 17 residues in the CDR3. CDR3 sequence: CASRSTPLAGINNEQFF. CDR3 bases: TGTGCCAGCAGATCCACCCCTCTAGCGGGAATCAATAATGAGCAGTTCTTC.

V usage is TRBV5-1 and J usage is TRBJ2-7; possibly TRBD2 for D (6 bases). The germline CDR1 and CDR2 sequences are SGHRS and YFSETQ. Trimming removed 5 bases from V and 3 bases from J, with 12 bases in between. This CDR3 contains 13 residues. The CDR3 DNA follows: TGCGCCAGCAGTCGGGGGTCAGACTACGAGCAGTACTTC. It translates to CASSRGSDYEQYF.

This rearrangement joins TRBV5-1 to TRBJ2-2; D remains unclear. The CDR3 extends over 15 amino acids. Looked up from germline, CDR1 is SGHRS and CDR2 is YFSETQ. With 0 bases removed from V and 6 bases from J, the gap between germline ends came to 12 bases. The CDR3 protein is CASSLGERAPGELFF. CDR3 nucleotide sequence: TGCGCCAGCAGCTTGGGCGAGCGTGCGCCCGGGGAGCTGTTTTTT.

The chain recombines TRBV15 with TRBJ2-5, with 7 bases lining up with TRBD2. V lost 1 base and J lost 5; bases outside the gene matches: 4. Germline V CDR1 and CDR2: LNHNV, YYDKDF (reference sequence). CDR3 length: 14 residues. The CDR3 nucleotides read TGTGCCACCAGCAGAGGGGAGGGCTTGGAGACCCAGTACTTC. The encoded protein is CATSRGEGLETQYF.

The chain carries TRBV5-4 and TRBJ2-5, with D perhaps given as TRBD1 or TRBD2 (5 bases each). Per germline, CDR1 SGHNT and CDR2 YYREEE (reference sequence). The V end was cut by 4 bases, the J end by 0 bases, with 13 bases between. The CDR3 is 15 amino acids. The CDR3 reads CASSPRGANQETQYF. CDR3 bases: TGTGCCAGCAGCCCTCGAGGGGCCAACCAAGAGACCCAGTACTTC. Using reference TRBV5-4 and TRBJ2-5 for the parts outside the CDR3, the full variable domain is ETGVTQSPTHLIKTRGQQVTLRCSSQSGHNTVSWYQQALGQGPQFIFQYYREEENGRGNFPPRFSGLQFPNYSSELNVNALELDDSALYLCASSPRGANQETQYFGPGTRLLVL.

This chain connects TRBV10-3 to TRBJ2-1; TRBD2 agrees at 12 bases. The germline V gene encodes CDR1 ENHRY and CDR2 SYGVKD. The CDR3 consists of 20 residues. Trimming took 2 bases from V and 0 from J; bases not matched to a gene: 11. The CDR3 reads CAISEQPGLAGISSYNEQFF. The CDR3 DNA sequence: TGTGCCATCAGTGAGCAACCGGGACTAGCGGGTATTAGCTCCTACAATGAGCAGTTCTTC.

Concerning this clone: Additional DNA sequences in this sample encode the identical CDR3. The chain carries TRBV20-1 and TRBJ1-2; 9 bases agree with TRBD1. CDR3 length equals 11 residues. J lost 8 bases, V lost 3 bases, and 1 base had no gene match. CDR1 and CDR2 (germline): DFQATT, SNEGSKA (reference sequence). The CDR3 protein is CSARDRGGYTF. DNA for the CDR3: TGCAGTGCTAGGGACAGGGGCGGCTACACCTTC.

The V gene is TRBV5-1, the J gene TRBJ2-1; 12 bases map to TRBD2. Germline V gene lookup returns CDR1 SGHRS and CDR2 YFSETQ. Trimming took 2 bases from V and 6 from J; bases not matched to a gene: 6. The CDR3 contains 16 residues. DNA of the CDR3: TGCGCCAGCAGCTTCCTAGCGGGAGGGCCGCCCAATGAGCAGTTCTTC. Its protein product is CASSFLAGGPPNEQFF.

V and J are TRBV11-2 and TRBJ1-2; D is possibly TRBD1 (6 bases). V was pared by 3 bases and J by 8 bases, with 13 bases between. Germline V lookup: CDR1 SGHAT, CDR2 FQNNGV. This CDR3 spans 13 amino acids. CDR3: CASSFAGGGGYTF. Written as DNA, the CDR3 is TGTGCCAGCAGCTTCGCGGGGGGCGGCGGCTACACCTTC.

The chain carries TRBV5-1 and TRBJ2-5, with D unclear. Germline V lookup: CDR1 SGHRS, CDR2 YFSETQ. This CDR3 is 17 amino acids long. Trimming stripped 0 bases from V and 2 bases from J, with 17 bases between. CDR3 nucleotide sequence: TGCGCCAGCAGCTTGGGCTCTTCTGGCCTGGGGCAAGAGACCCAGTACTTC. It specifies CASSLGSSGLGQETQYF.

About this clone itself: The sample holds other DNA sequences that translate to the same CDR3. The chain combines TRBV7-9 with TRBJ1-4; D is undetermined. CDR3 length equals 14 residues. Deletions cut 0 bases from V and 7 bases from J, with 9 bases between. Germline assignment: CDR1 SEHNR and CDR2 FQNEAQ (reference sequence). CDR3 coding DNA: TGTGCCAGCAGCTTAGCTAGGGTGGGTGAAAAACTGTTTTTT. As protein: CASSLARVGEKLFF.

Notes on this clone: Other DNA sequences of this sample code for an identical CDR3. The chain uses TRBV28 and TRBJ2-7; 8 bases are a match to TRBD2. V gave up 4 bases and J gave up 4 bases; unmatched junction bases: 9. Germline-derived CDR1 and CDR2 are MDHEN and SYDVKM. This CDR3 spans 15 amino acids. The CDR3 here is CASSSASGSGYEQYF. CDR3 in DNA: TGTGCCAGCAGTTCCGCCAGCGGGAGTGGGTACGAGCAGTACTTC.

The chain joins TRBV25-1 to TRBJ1-6, with TRBD1 matching 8 bases. V was pared by 4 bases and J by 6 bases, with 8 bases of the junction left unmatched. The CDR3 sequence is 16 residues long. From germline, CDR1 is MGHDK and CDR2 SYGVNS. CDR3 coding DNA: TGTGCCAGCAGTGCAGGGACAGGAGGTTTTAATTCACCCCTCCACTTT. Amino acids: CASSAGTGGFNSPLHF.

V is TRBV6-1 and J is TRBJ2-2; the match to TRBD1 covers 7 bases. Unmatched junction bases numbered 3, after V lost 2 bases and J lost 6 bases. CDR1 is MNHNS, CDR2 SASEGT, per germline. The CDR3 is made up of 14 amino acids. In DNA, the CDR3 is TGTGCCAGCAGTGAATGGCAGGGGGCCGGGGAGCTGTTTTTT. Translated, it gives CASSEWQGAGELFF.

This chain links TRBV5-1 with TRBJ2-4, with a weak D call TRBD2 (6 bases). This CDR3 region has 16 residues. The V gene's germline CDR1 is SGHRS and CDR2 YFSETQ. Trimming removed 2 bases at V and 5 bases at J, with 17 bases between. CDR3 loop: CASSFGTGISQNIQYF. The CDR3 DNA reads as TGCGCCAGCAGCTTTGGGACTGGGATTTCCCAAAACATTCAGTACTTC.